A single T cell receptor beta chain is shown here with its context. Its target is not known. This specimen comes from a study of T cells in localized non-small cell lung cancer. Study results and caveats: In adjacent lung, a median about 52 of the top 100 tumor clones were found.

Sequencing was performed with immunoSEQ multiplex PCR; in TCRdb, only in-frame clones are kept and a portion is missing. The sample has fewer than 2,000 clones, 23% seen once. Trimming pared 7 bases from V and 5 bases from J, leaving 18 bases between. The CDR3 extends over 14 amino acids. Per germline, CDR1 SQVTM and CDR2 ANQGSEA. The source of this sequence is a male donor aged 60 or over with stage I lung adenocarcinoma. The chain uses TRBV29-1 and TRBJ2-1, with D tentatively TRBD2 (7 bases). Sequenced material: normal lung tissue next to the tumor, taken before any cancer treatment. The CDR3 loop is CSAGGGDLNNEQFF. In nucleotides, the CDR3 is TGCAGCGCCGGAGGGGGGGACCTGAACAATGAGCAGTTCTTC.